The clone carrying this T cell receptor beta chain was seen more than once but under ten times. What it binds is unknown. The CDR3 covers 16 residues. Germline-derived CDR1 and CDR2 are SGHRS and YFSETQ. V shed 0 bases and J 4 bases; nucleotides not matched to a gene: 7. The investigators amplified TCR beta CDR3 regions from RNA transcripts. HTBI primers were used for first-round RT-PCR of the TCR CDR3. TCRdb called the multiplex PCR reads again in MiXCR, with one record for every CDR3 protein. Of about 570,000 distinct CDR3 sequences listed, around 46% are singletons. The data were obtained in a study of T cells in Graves' hyperthyroidism and ophthalmopathy. Findings and caveats of the study: Blood also showed most of the thyroid clonotypes that were expanded above 0.001.

The chain carries TRBV5-1 and TRBJ2-3; the match to TRBD1 covers 8 bases. Sequencing input: peripheral blood or thyroid tissue (not recorded which). This clonotype was obtained from an adult woman with Graves' disease, either hyperthyroidism or ophthalmopathy (not recorded which). The CDR3 protein is CASSLEGQGVADTQYF. CDR3 in DNA: TGCGCCAGCAGCTTGGAAGGACAGGGAGTAGCAGATACGCAGTATTTT.